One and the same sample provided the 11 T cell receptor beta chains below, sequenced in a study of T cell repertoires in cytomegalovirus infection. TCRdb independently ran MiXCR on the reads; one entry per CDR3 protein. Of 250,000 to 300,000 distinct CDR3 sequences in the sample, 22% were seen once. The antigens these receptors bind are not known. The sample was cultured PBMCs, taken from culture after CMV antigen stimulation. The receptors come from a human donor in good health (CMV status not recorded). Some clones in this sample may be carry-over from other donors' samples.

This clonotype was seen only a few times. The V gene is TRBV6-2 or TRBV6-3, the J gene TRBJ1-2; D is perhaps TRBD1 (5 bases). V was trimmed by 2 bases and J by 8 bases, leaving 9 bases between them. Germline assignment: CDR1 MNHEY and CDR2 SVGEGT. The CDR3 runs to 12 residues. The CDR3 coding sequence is TGTGCCAGCAGTTACGAAAGGGGCGGCTACACCTTC. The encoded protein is CASSYERGGYTF.

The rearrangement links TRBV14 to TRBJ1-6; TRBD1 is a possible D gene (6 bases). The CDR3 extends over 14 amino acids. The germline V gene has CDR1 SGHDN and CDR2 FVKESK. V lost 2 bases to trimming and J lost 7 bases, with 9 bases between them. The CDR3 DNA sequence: TGTGCCAGCAGCCAACTGGGACAAAATTCACCCCTCCACTTT. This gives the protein CASSQLGQNSPLHF. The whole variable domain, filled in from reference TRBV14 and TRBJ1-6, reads EAGVTQFPSHSVIEKGQTVTLRCDPISGHDNLYWYRRVMGKEIKFLLHFVKESKQDESGMPNNRFLAERTGGTYSTLKVQPAELEDSGVYFCASSQLGQNSPLHFGNGTRLTVT.

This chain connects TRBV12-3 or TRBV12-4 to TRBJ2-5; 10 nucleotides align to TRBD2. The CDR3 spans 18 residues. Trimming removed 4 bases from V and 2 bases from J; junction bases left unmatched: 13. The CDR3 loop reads CASSSLSGGGGKQETQYF. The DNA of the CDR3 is TGTGCCAGCAGTTCACTCAGCGGGGGGGGGGGGAAACAAGAGACCCAGTACTTC.

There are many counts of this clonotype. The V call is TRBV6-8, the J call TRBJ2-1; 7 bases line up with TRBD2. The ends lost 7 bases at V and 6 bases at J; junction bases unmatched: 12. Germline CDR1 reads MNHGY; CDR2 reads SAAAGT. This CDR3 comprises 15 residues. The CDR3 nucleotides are TGTGCCAGCACCACGACTAGCAGTTCATCCAATGAGCAGTTCTTC. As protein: CASTTTSSSSNEQFF.

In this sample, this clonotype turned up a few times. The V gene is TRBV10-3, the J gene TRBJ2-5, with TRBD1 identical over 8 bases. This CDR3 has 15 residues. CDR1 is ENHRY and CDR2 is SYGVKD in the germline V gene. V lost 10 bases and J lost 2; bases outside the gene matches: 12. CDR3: CATGQGQMKQETQYF. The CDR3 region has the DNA TGTGCCACAGGACAGGGACAAATGAAGCAAGAGACCCAGTACTTC.

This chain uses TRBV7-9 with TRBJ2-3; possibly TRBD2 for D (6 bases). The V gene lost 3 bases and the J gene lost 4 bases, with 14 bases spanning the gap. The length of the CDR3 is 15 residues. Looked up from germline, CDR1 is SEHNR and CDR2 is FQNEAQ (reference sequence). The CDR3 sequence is CASSFGLSSADTQYF. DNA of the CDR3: TGTGCCAGCAGCTTCGGACTATCGAGCGCAGATACGCAGTATTTT.

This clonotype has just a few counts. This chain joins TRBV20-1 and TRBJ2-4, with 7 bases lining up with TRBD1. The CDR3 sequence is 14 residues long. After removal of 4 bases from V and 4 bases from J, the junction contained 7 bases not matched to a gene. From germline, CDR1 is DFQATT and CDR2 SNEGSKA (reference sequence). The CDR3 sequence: CSANPTGVKNIQYF. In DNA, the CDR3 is TGCAGTGCTAACCCCACAGGGGTTAAAAACATTCAGTACTTC.

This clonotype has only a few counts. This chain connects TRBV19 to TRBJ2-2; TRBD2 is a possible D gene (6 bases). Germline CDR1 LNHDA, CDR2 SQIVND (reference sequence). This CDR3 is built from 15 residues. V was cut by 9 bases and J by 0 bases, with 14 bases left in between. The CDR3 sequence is CASFSGNANTGELFF. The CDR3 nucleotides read TGTGCCAGCTTTAGCGGAAACGCGAACACCGGGGAGCTGTTTTTT.

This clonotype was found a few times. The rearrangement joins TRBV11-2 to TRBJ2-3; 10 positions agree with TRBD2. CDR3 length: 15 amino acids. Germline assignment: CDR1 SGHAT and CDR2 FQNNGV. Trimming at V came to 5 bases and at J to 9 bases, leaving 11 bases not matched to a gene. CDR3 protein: CASSPRALAGVTQYF. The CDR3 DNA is TGTGCCAGCAGCCCAAGAGCCCTAGCGGGAGTCACGCAGTATTTT.

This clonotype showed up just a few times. The CDR3 here is CASSRRDEWTEAFF. CDR3 sequence (DNA): TGTGCCAGCAGTCGTCGGGACGAGTGGACTGAAGCTTTCTTT. The J gene is TRBJ1-1, the V gene TRBV11-3; possibly TRBD1 for D (5 bases). Germline lookup yields CDR1 SGHNT and CDR2 YENEEA. The CDR3 runs to 14 residues. The germline V and J ends were trimmed by 6 bases and 5 bases, with 16 bases remaining between them.

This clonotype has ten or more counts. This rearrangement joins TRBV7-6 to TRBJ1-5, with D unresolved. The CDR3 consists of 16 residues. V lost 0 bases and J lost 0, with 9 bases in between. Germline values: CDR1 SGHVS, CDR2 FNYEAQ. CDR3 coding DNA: TGTGCCAGCAGCTTAGCACCGGCTTATAGCAATCAGCCCCAGCATTTT. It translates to CASSLAPAYSNQPQHF.